These T cell receptor beta chains were read from a single sample in a study of cytomegalovirus exposure and HLA in healthy donors. Data came from immunoSEQ multiplex PCR; TCRdb stores just in-frame clones and leaves some out. The sample has some 69,000 clones; 90% to 95% are singletons. The specimen was PBMCs. The receptors were sampled from a young man in good health and CMV-seropositive. Each CDR3 is given with its conserved first and last residue. The order of the fields is J gene, V gene, clone size, D gene, CDR3 protein, CDR3 DNA. The D gene is left open where the match is weak. Some rows have no size entry. The others give once, few or many, or a class for an expanded clone.

j_call: TRBJ2-5; v_call: TRBV4-3; clone_size: -; d_call: TRBD2; cdr3_aa: CASSQDGSGTWETQYF; cdr3_nt: TGCGCCAGCAGCCAAGATGGAAGCGGGACTTGGGAGACCCAGTACTTC
j_call: TRBJ2-3; v_call: TRBV5-1; clone_size: -; d_call: -; cdr3_aa: CASSLVRSTDTQYF; cdr3_nt: TGCGCCAGCAGCTTGGTCCGGAGCACAGATACGCAGTATTTT
j_call: TRBJ2-2; v_call: TRBV19; clone_size: -; d_call: -; cdr3_aa: CASSIGREATGELFF; cdr3_nt: TGTGCCAGTAGTATAGGCAGGGAGGCCACCGGGGAGCTGTTTTTT
j_call: TRBJ1-5; v_call: TRBV11-2; clone_size: -; d_call: -; cdr3_aa: CASSSLGQVGQPQHF; cdr3_nt: TGTGCCAGCAGCTCGCTTGGCCAGGTTGGCCAGCCCCAGCATTTT
j_call: TRBJ2-6; v_call: TRBV4-1; clone_size: -; d_call: -; cdr3_aa: CASSPLLRDKNSGANVLTF; cdr3_nt: TGCGCCAGCAGCCCGCTACTCCGGGATAAAAACTCTGGGGCCAACGTCCTGACTTTC
j_call: TRBJ1-4; v_call: TRBV7-9; clone_size: -; d_call: -; cdr3_aa: CASTSGSGEKLFF; cdr3_nt: TGTGCCAGCACCTCAGGGTCGGGTGAAAAACTGTTTTTT
j_call: TRBJ2-2; v_call: TRBV6-5; clone_size: -; d_call: -; cdr3_aa: CASSYGQEGNTGELFF; cdr3_nt: TGTGCCAGCAGTTACGGGCAGGAGGGGAACACCGGGGAGCTGTTTTTT
j_call: TRBJ1-4; v_call: TRBV19; clone_size: -; d_call: -; cdr3_aa: CASSFDSEDEKLFF; cdr3_nt: TGTGCCAGTAGTTTCGACAGCGAAGATGAAAAACTGTTTTTT
j_call: TRBJ1-1; v_call: TRBV19; clone_size: once; d_call: TRBD1; cdr3_aa: CASSLDRDLYTEAFF; cdr3_nt: TGTGCCAGTAGCCTGGACAGGGATCTTTACACTGAAGCTTTCTTT
j_call: TRBJ1-1; v_call: TRBV2; clone_size: once; d_call: TRBD1; cdr3_aa: CASSGDRVTEAFF; cdr3_nt: TGTGCCAGCAGTGGGGACAGGGTCACTGAAGCTTTCTTT
j_call: TRBJ1-5; v_call: TRBV30; clone_size: once; d_call: -; cdr3_aa: CAWSVRGWNQPQHF; cdr3_nt: TGTGCCTGGAGTGTAAGAGGGTGGAATCAGCCCCAGCATTTT
j_call: TRBJ1-1; v_call: TRBV29-1; clone_size: -; d_call: -; cdr3_aa: CSVEGDTMNTEAFF; cdr3_nt: TGCAGCGTTGAAGGGGACACGATGAACACTGAAGCTTTCTTT
j_call: TRBJ2-5; v_call: TRBV7-3; clone_size: -; d_call: TRBD2; cdr3_aa: CASSDSGRGETQYF; cdr3_nt: TGTGCCAGCAGCGATAGCGGGAGGGGCGAGACCCAGTACTTC
j_call: TRBJ2-5; v_call: TRBV4-3; clone_size: -; d_call: TRBD1; cdr3_aa: CASSRERQGETQYF; cdr3_nt: TGCGCCAGCAGCCGAGAACGACAGGGTGAGACCCAGTACTTC